Listed below are T cell receptor beta chains from one sample, sequenced in a study of regulatory T cells in long-lasting Graves disease. Via MiXCR, TCRdb re-called the multiplex PCR reads, giving one row per CDR3 protein. The sample shows 400,000 to 450,000 distinct CDR3 sequences, roughly 17% of them seen only once. The same sample was also used in a study of T cells in Graves' hyperthyroidism and ophthalmopathy.

Sequencing used peripheral blood mononuclear cells (PBMCs), obtained at new diagnosis, from a patient treated with antithyroid drugs. Receptors originate from a woman in her 30s with Graves disease. Both conserved end residues are part of each CDR3. The D gene is left open where the match is weak. Rows give clone size only sometimes, using once, few, many, or a class for an expanded clone.

TRBJ2-1	TRBV27	-	-	TGTGCCAGCAGTTTAGGGGGGAATGAGCAGCTCTTC	CASSLGGNEQLF
TRBJ2-7	TRBV13	TRBD2	many	TGTGCCAGCAGCTACAAATACGGACTAGCCTACGAGCAGTACTTC	CASSYKYGLAYEQYF
TRBJ2-7	TRBV7-9	-	many	TGTGCCAGCAGCTCCGAGGTGCAGTACTTC	CASSSEVQYF
TRBJ2-1	TRBV2	-	-	TGTGCCAGCACGCCCTACTACTACAATGAGCAGTTCTTT	CASTPYYYNEQFF
TRBJ2-5	TRBV4-1	TRBD1	few	TGCGCCAGCAGCCCTACCGGGACAGCCAAAGAGACCCAGTACTTC	CASSPTGTAKETQYF
TRBJ2-1	TRBV5-1	TRBD1	many	TGTGCCAGCAGCACCGGGACAGGGGCCTACAATGAGCAGTTCTTC	CASSTGTGAYNEQFF
TRBJ2-3	TRBV7-8	-	many	TGTGCCAGCAGCAGTAGGCCCCGCCGGGCGGGGAGCACAGATACGCAGTATTTT	CASSSRPRRAGSTDTQYF
TRBJ2-7	TRBV9	-	many	TGTGCCAGCAGCTCAAATCCGGGGAGGAGCTCCTACGAGCAGTACTTC	CASSSNPGRSSYEQYF
TRBJ2-3	TRBV5-1	-	many	TGCGCCAGCAGCCCGCAGGGGTCAGATACGCAGTATTTT	CASSPQGSDTQYF
TRBJ2-7	TRBV20-1	TRBD2	many	TGCAGTGCTCCCCAGCCACTAGCGGGGCTATACGAGCAGTACTTC	CSAPQPLAGLYEQYF
TRBJ2-5	TRBV12-3/TRBV12-4	-	many	TGTGCCAGCAGTTTATATGTGGGACCTGCCGCGGAGACCCAGTACTTC	CASSLYVGPAAETQYF
TRBJ1-2	TRBV27	-	many	TGTGCCAGCAGTTTTCAGTCAGGGGAGGGCTACACCTTC	CASSFQSGEGYTF
TRBJ2-1	TRBV18	-	few	TGTGCCAGCTCACCACCCGAGGATGTCAATGAGCAGTTCTTC	CASSPPEDVNEQFF
TRBJ2-3	TRBV7-2	TRBD2	many	TGTGCCAGCAGCTTACTAGGGCGGGAGGGGAAGTATACGCAGTATTTT	CASSLLGREGKYTQYF
TRBJ2-5	TRBV4-3	-	many	TGCGCCAGCAGCCAAGGAGCTTATCCGGGGGAGACCCAGTACTTC	CASSQGAYPGETQYF
TRBJ2-3	TRBV4-1	TRBD2	many	TGTGCCAGCAGCCTGACGGGACTAGGAACAGATACGCAGTATTTT	CASSLTGLGTDTQYF
TRBJ2-5	TRBV10-3	-	-	TGTGCCATCAGAAATAGCGAGCAAGAGACCCAGTACTTC	CAIRNSEQETQYF
TRBJ1-1	TRBV20-1	-	many	TGCAGTGCCCCGGACAGATTGAACCCTGAAGCTTTCTTT	CSAPDRLNPEAFF
TRBJ1-2	TRBV3-1	-	many	TGTGCCAGCAGCCAATCCGAAAGACACTATGGCTACACCTTC	CASSQSERHYGYTF
TRBJ2-7	TRBV6-2/TRBV6-3	TRBD1	many	TGTGCCAGCAGGACAACAGGGGGAACTGACGAGCAGTACTTC	CASRTTGGTDEQYF
TRBJ2-2	TRBV3-1	TRBD2	many	TGTGCCAGCAGCCGGACTAGCGGGAAGTCGGGGGCCGGGGAGCTGTTTTTT	CASSRTSGKSGAGELFF
TRBJ2-1	TRBV3-1	TRBD2	-	TGTGCCAGCAGCCCGGGACTAGCGGCGATCGGAGCCTACAATGAGCAGTTCTTC	CASSPGLAAIGAYNEQFF
TRBJ1-2	TRBV7-9	TRBD1	-	TGTGCCAGCAGCCGACCGGGACAGGTCGGGATAGGTGGCTACACCTTC	CASSRPGQVGIGGYTF
TRBJ2-1	TRBV3-1	-	many	TGTGCCAGCAGCCGCCCCCGGAGGGCGAGCTCCTACAATGAGCAGTTCTTC	CASSRPRRASSYNEQFF